This T cell receptor beta chain stems from a study of regulatory T cells in long-lasting Graves disease. CDR1 SGHRS and CDR2 YFSETQ come from the germline V gene. The junction had 5 bases not matched to a gene; V was cut back by 2 bases and J by 7 bases. The CDR3 length is 14 residues. This clonotype appeared many times. Library construction for TCR beta used iRepertoire HTBI primers and Arm-PCR of CDR3 regions. TCRdb re-analysed the multiplex PCR reads in MiXCR, keeping a single row per CDR3 protein. The data contain about 530,000 distinct CDR3 sequences, about 16% of them singletons. The time point denotes: newly diagnosed GD, antithyroid drugs for less than 3 months. From PBMCs, RNA was extracted and then used to make the TCR library. The collection involved drawing roughly 9 milliliters of peripheral blood into EDTA tubes. The same sample was also studied in work on T cells in Graves' hyperthyroidism and ophthalmopathy. From that study: The HTBI set primed first-round TCR CDR3 RT-PCR.

Sequenced here: peripheral blood mononuclear cells (PBMCs), sampled at new diagnosis, from a patient treated with antithyroid drugs. The genes are TRBV5-1 and TRBJ2-1; 8 nucleotides match TRBD2. The TCR comes from a woman aged 40-65 years with Graves disease. The CDR3 region has the DNA TGCGCCAGCAGCTTAAGCGGGGGCCAGAATGAGCAGTTCTTC. It codes for CASSLSGGQNEQFF.